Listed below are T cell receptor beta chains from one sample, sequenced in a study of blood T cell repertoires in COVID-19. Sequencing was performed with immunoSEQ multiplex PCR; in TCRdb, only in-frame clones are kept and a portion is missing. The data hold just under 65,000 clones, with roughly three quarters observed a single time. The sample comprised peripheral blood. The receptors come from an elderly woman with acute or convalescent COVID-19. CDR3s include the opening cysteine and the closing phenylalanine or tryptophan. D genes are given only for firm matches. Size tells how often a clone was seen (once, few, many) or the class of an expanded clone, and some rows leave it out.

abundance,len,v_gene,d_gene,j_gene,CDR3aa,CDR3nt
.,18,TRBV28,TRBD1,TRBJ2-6,CASSQSGTVTSGANVLTF,TGTGCCAGCAGCCAATCCGGGACAGTGACCTCTGGGGCCAACGTCCTGACTTTC
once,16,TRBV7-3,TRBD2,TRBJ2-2,CASSQSGRANTGELFF,TGTGCCAGCAGCCAAAGCGGGAGGGCCAACACCGGGGAGCTGTTTTTT
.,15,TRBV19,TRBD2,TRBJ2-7,CASSIQGLAGSEQYF,TGTGCCAGTAGTATTCAGGGACTAGCGGGAAGCGAGCAGTACTTC
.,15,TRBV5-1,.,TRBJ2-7,CASSNWDSASYEQYF,TGCGCCAGCAGCAACTGGGACTCGGCCTCCTACGAGCAGTACTTC
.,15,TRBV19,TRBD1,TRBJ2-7,CASSVPGQMSYEQYF,TGTGCCAGTAGTGTCCCGGGACAGATGAGCTACGAGCAGTACTTC
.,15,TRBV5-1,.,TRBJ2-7,CASSLEGYTSYEQYF,TGCGCCAGCAGCTTGGAGGGGTACACCTCCTACGAGCAGTACTTC
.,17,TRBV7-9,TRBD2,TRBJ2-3,CASSSGLAEGPTDTQYF,TGTGCCAGCAGCTCGGGACTAGCGGAAGGACCCACAGATACGCAGTATTTT
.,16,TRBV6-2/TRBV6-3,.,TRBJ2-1,CASSTTQGRRYNEQFF,TGTGCCAGCAGTACGACACAGGGAAGAAGGTACAATGAGCAGTTCTTC
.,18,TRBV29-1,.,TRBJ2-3,CSIPPPPAGPPSTDTQYF,TGCAGCATCCCCCCCCCGCCGGCAGGGCCGCCTAGCACAGATACGCAGTATTTT
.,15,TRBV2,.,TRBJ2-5,CASRDLGTPSETQYF,TGTGCCAGCAGAGATCTCGGGACACCTTCGGAGACCCAGTACTTC
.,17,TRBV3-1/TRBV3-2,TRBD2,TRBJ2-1,CASSHASGRAAGNEQFF,TGTGCCAGCAGCCATGCTAGCGGGAGGGCCGCTGGCAATGAGCAGTTCTTC
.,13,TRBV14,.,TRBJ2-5,CASSPGPRETQYF,TGTGCCAGCAGCCCTGGCCCGAGGGAGACCCAGTACTTC
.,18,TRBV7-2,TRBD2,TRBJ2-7,CASSRGTSGIRSSYEQYF,TGTGCCAGCAGCCGGGGGACTAGCGGAATCCGGAGCTCCTACGAGCAGTACTTC
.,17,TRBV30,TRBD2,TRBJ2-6,CAWSVQAGYSGANVLTF,TGTGCCTGGAGTGTACAAGCGGGGTACTCTGGGGCCAACGTCCTGACTTTC
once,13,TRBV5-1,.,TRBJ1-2,CASSPFTLGGYTF,TGCGCCAGCAGCCCTTTTACACTAGGAGGCTACACCTTC
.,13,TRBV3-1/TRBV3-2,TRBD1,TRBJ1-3,CASRQGGGNTIYF,TGTGCCAGCAGACAGGGGGGTGGAAACACCATATATTTT
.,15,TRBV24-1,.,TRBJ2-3,CATSVFTGWTDTQYF,TGTGCCACCAGTGTGTTTACAGGGTGGACAGATACGCAGTATTTT
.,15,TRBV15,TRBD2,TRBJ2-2,CATSRDRAGDGELFF,TGTGCCACCAGCAGAGATCGCGCGGGGGACGGGGAGCTGTTTTTT
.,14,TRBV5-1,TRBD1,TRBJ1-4,CASSLQGVEEKLFF,TGCGCCAGCAGCTTGCAGGGGGTGGAGGAAAAACTGTTTTTT
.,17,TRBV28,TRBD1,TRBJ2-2,CASSLSRGFGNTGELFF,TGTGCCAGCAGTTTATCCAGGGGGTTCGGAAACACCGGGGAGCTGTTTTTT
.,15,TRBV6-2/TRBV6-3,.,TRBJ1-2,CASSDRPNLVYGYTF,TGTGCCAGCAGTGACAGACCCAATTTGGTCTATGGCTACACCTTC
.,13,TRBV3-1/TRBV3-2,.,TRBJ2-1,CASSHELAREQFF,TGTGCCAGCAGCCATGAGCTCGCGCGGGAGCAGTTCTTC
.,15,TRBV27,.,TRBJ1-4,CASRQGSISSEKLFF,TGTGCCAGTAGGCAGGGCAGCATATCGAGTGAAAAACTGTTTTTT
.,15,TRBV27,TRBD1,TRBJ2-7,CASSLKTGAPYEQYF,TGTGCCAGCAGTCTCAAGACAGGGGCTCCCTACGAGCAGTACTTC
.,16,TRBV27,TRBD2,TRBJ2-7,CASSYGRGGATYEQYF,TGTGCCAGCAGTTACGGCCGCGGGGGAGCCACCTACGAGCAGTACTTC
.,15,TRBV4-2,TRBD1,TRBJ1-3,CASSQETGEGNTIYF,TGTGCCAGCAGCCAAGAGACAGGGGAGGGAAACACCATATATTTT
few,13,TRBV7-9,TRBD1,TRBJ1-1,CASSWTGSTEAFF,TGTGCCAGCAGCTGGACAGGGAGTACTGAAGCTTTCTTT
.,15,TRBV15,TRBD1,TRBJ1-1,CATSTGTVLRPEAFF,TGTGCCACCAGCACAGGGACAGTTTTGAGGCCTGAAGCTTTCTTT
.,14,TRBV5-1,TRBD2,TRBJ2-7,CASSTVAGGYEQYF,TGCGCCAGCAGCACTGTAGCGGGAGGTTACGAGCAGTACTTC
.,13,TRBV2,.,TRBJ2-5,CASTPTVGETQYF,TGTGCCAGCACTCCGACAGTGGGAGAGACCCAGTACTTC
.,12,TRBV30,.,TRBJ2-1,CAWIADHNEQFF,TGTGCCTGGATAGCTGACCACAATGAGCAGTTCTTC
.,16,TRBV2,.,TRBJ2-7,CASSDLGARALYEQYF,TGTGCCAGCAGTGACCTAGGGGCGCGAGCATTGTACGAGCAGTACTTC
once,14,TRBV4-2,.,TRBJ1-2,CASSQELQNYGYTF,TGTGCCAGCAGCCAAGAGTTACAGAACTATGGCTACACCTTC
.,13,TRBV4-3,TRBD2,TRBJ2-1,CASSQSGRHEQFF,TGCGCCAGCAGCCAAAGCGGGAGGCATGAGCAGTTCTTC
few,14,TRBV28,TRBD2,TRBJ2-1,CASSLLGTINEQFF,TGTGCCAGCAGTTTATTGGGGACTATCAATGAGCAGTTCTTC
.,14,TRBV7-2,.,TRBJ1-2,CASSLPRTPYGYTF,TGTGCCAGCAGCTTACCCCGGACACCCTATGGCTACACCTTC
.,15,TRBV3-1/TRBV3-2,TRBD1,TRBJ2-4,CASSQYRQGKNIQYF,TGTGCCAGCAGCCAATATAGACAGGGCAAAAACATTCAGTACTTC
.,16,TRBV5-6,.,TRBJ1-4,CASSSTQDRYNEKLFF,TGTGCCAGCAGCTCGACACAGGACAGATATAATGAAAAACTGTTTTTT
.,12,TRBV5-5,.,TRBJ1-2,CASSLDSSGYTF,TGTGCCAGCAGCTTGGATTCCTCTGGCTACACCTTC
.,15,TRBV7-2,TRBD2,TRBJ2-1,CASSLAGGLYNEQFF,TGTGCCAGCAGCTTAGCGGGGGGACTATACAATGAGCAGTTCTTC
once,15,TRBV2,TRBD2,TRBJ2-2,CASKGTSGTTGELFF,TGTGCCAGCAAAGGGACTAGCGGAACCACCGGGGAGCTGTTTTTT